What follows are 23 T cell receptor beta chains derived from one specimen sequenced in a study of blood T cell repertoires in COVID-19. The assay was immunoSEQ multiplex PCR, and TCRdb's table has in-frame clones only and misses some. The sample includes 200,000 to 300,000 clones, roughly 86% of them seen just once. Sequencing was carried out using peripheral blood. These TCRs come from a human donor in a cohort sampled during active COVID-19.

This chain connects TRBV19 to TRBJ2-7; TRBD1 agrees at 8 bases. J lost 3 bases, V lost 5 bases, and 12 bases had no gene match. The CDR3 has 16 amino acids. Germline CDR1 and CDR2: LNHDA and SQIVND (reference sequence). This chain's CDR3 is CASSAPGQASHYEQYF. DNA for the CDR3: TGTGCCAGTAGTGCGCCGGGACAGGCCTCCCACTACGAGCAGTACTTC. Complete variable domain (other parts from reference TRBV19 and TRBJ2-7): DGGITQSPKYLFRKEGQNVTLSCEQNLNHDAMYWYRQDPGQGLRLIYYSQIVNDFQKGDIAEGYSVSREKKESFPLTVTSAQKNPTAFYLCASSAPGQASHYEQYFGPGTRLTVT.

The chain's CDR3 is CSASPGGLHGYTF. The CDR3 DNA follows: TGCAGTGCTAGTCCCGGGGGGCTTCATGGCTACACCTTC. The rearrangement joins TRBV20-1 to TRBJ1-2; maybe TRBD1 (6 bases). The CDR3 runs to 13 residues. V was cut by 3 bases and J by 6 bases, with 14 bases left in between. Germline CDR1 DFQATT, CDR2 SNEGSKA (reference sequence).

This chain joins TRBV19 and TRBJ2-7; TRBD1 might be the D (5 bases). The CDR3 runs 13 residues. Germline values: CDR1 LNHDA, CDR2 SQIVND (reference sequence). V lost 9 bases and J lost 0, with 12 bases in between. The CDR3 DNA is TGTGCCAGCCAATTGGGGCCCTCCTACGAGCAGTACTTC. Protein: CASQLGPSYEQYF.

The V call is TRBV15, the J call TRBJ1-6, with D possibly being TRBD1 (5 bases). Trimming shortened V by 1 base and J by 10 bases, and 11 bases separated the two germline ends. This CDR3 spans 14 amino acids. Germline-derived CDR1 and CDR2 are LNHNV and YYDKDF (reference sequence). The CDR3 loop reads CATSRGGEMSPLHF. DNA of the CDR3: TGTGCCACCAGCAGAGGGGGGGAGATGTCACCCCTCCACTTT.

This chain links TRBV27 with TRBJ2-5, with D maybe TRBD2 (5 bases). The germline CDR1 and CDR2 sequences are MNHEY and SMNVEV (reference sequence). The CDR3 consists of 17 residues. The ends were cut back, 0 bases at V and 7 bases at J, with 21 bases in the middle. CDR3 sequence (DNA): TGTGCCAGCAGTTTATCGTCGAGGATGGGCCTCGGAGGGACCCAGTACTTC. It yields the protein CASSLSSRMGLGGTQYF.

The chain has TRBV2 and TRBJ1-2; 10 bases map to TRBD1. The CDR3 consists of 15 residues. V lost 5 bases, J lost 8 bases, and 11 bases stayed unmatched. Germline-derived CDR1 and CDR2 are SNHLY and FYNNEI. The CDR3 reads CASSLTGTGVGGYTF. DNA of the CDR3: TGTGCCAGCAGTTTGACCGGGACAGGGGTCGGAGGCTACACCTTC. Drawing the rest from reference TRBV2 and TRBJ1-2, the complete variable domain is EPEVTQTPSHQVTQMGQEVILRCVPISNHLYFYWYRQILGQKVEFLVSFYNNEISEKSEIFDDQFSVERPDGSNFTLKIRSTKLEDSAMYFCASSLTGTGVGGYTFGSGTRLTVV.

The chain is built from TRBV19 and TRBJ1-2, with 11 nucleotides matching TRBD1. This CDR3 has 14 residues. Losses at the gene ends were 8 bases for V and 4 bases for J; bases not matched to a gene: 6. Germline V CDR1 and CDR2: LNHDA, SQIVND (reference sequence). The CDR3 coding sequence is TGTGCCAGTGGGGGGACAGGGGGAATCTATGGCTACACCTTC. Translation: CASGGTGGIYGYTF. The full variable domain, completed using reference TRBV19 and TRBJ1-2, is DGGITQSPKYLFRKEGQNVTLSCEQNLNHDAMYWYRQDPGQGLRLIYYSQIVNDFQKGDIAEGYSVSREKKESFPLTVTSAQKNPTAFYLCASGGTGGIYGYTFGSGTRLTVV.

This clone has a single count. This sequence joins TRBV7-9 and TRBJ2-7; TRBD2 might be the D (6 bases). Deletions cut 1 base from V and 12 bases from J, with 13 bases between. CDR1 is SEHNR, CDR2 FQNEAQ, per germline (reference sequence). The CDR3 has 12 amino acids. Written as DNA, the CDR3 is TGTGCCAGCAGCTTAGACTCGTTGGGACTGTACTTC. This sequence encodes CASSLDSLGLYF.

This clone was seen only a few times. This rearrangement joins TRBV9 to TRBJ2-7; D is perhaps TRBD2 (5 bases). Germline values: CDR1 SGDLS, CDR2 YYNGEE. Trimming cost V 3 bases and J 2 bases, with 6 bases left between them. This CDR3 has 12 amino acids. As DNA, the CDR3 is TGTGCCAGCAGCGACGGGACCTACGAGCAGTACTTC. Protein product: CASSDGTYEQYF.

This chain joins TRBV7-2 and TRBJ1-1, with a weak D call TRBD1 (6 bases). Germline V gene lookup returns CDR1 SGHTA and CDR2 FQGNSA. The ends were cut back, 5 bases at V and 4 bases at J, with 17 bases in the middle. The CDR3 consists of 15 residues. The CDR3 loop reads CASSPDRSRGTEAFF. The DNA of the CDR3 is TGTGCCAGCAGCCCCGACAGGAGCCGAGGCACTGAAGCTTTCTTT. Drawing the rest from reference TRBV7-2 and TRBJ1-1, the complete variable domain is GAGVSQSPSNKVTEKGKDVELRCDPISGHTALYWYRQSLGQGLEFLIYFQGNSAPDKSGLPSDRFSAERTGGSVSTLTIQRTQQEDSAVYLCASSPDRSRGTEAFFGQGTRLTVV.

This chain connects TRBV28 to TRBJ2-7; TRBD1 agrees at 10 bases. The V gene end was trimmed by 5 bases and the J gene end by 6 bases; junction bases not matched to a gene: 7. The CDR3 runs 14 residues. Germline CDR1 and CDR2: MDHEN and SYDVKM. Here the CDR3 reads CASSQVDRGLEQYF. The CDR3, as DNA: TGTGCCAGCAGTCAAGTCGACAGGGGGCTCGAGCAGTACTTC.

The chain joins TRBV19 to TRBJ1-4, with 8 bases that match TRBD1. V shed 5 bases and J 6 bases; nucleotides not matched to a gene: 5. CDR3 length: 14 residues. Germline loops: CDR1 LNHDA, CDR2 SQIVND (reference sequence). The CDR3 DNA is TGTGCCAGTAGTCAGCAGGGGGCAGATGAAAAACTGTTTTTT. This gives the protein CASSQQGADEKLFF.

The chain uses TRBV18 and TRBJ2-7; TRBD1 agrees at 7 bases. Germline V gives CDR1 KGHSH, CDR2 LQKENI. With V trimmed by 5 bases and J by 0 bases, 10 bases remained unmatched. There are 16 residues in the CDR3. In DNA form, the CDR3 reads TGTGCCAGCTCAATGATAGGGACAGCCAGCTCCTACGAGCAGTACTTC. It specifies CASSMIGTASSYEQYF.

The chain uses TRBV7-2 and TRBJ2-1, with D unresolved. This CDR3 contains 15 residues. The V end was cut by 4 bases, the J end by 5 bases, with 15 bases between. CDR1 and CDR2 (germline): SGHTA, FQGNSA. The CDR3 sequence: CASSWVDARNNEQFF. The CDR3 nucleotides read TGTGCCAGCAGCTGGGTGGATGCGAGGAACAATGAGCAGTTCTTC.

The J gene is TRBJ1-1, the V gene TRBV11-3; 9 positions agree with TRBD1. CDR1 SGHNT and CDR2 YENEEA come from the germline V gene. The ends lost 1 base at V and 5 bases at J; junction bases unmatched: 5. The CDR3 contains 15 residues. The chain's CDR3 is CASSLVTGGKTEAFF. The CDR3, as DNA: TGTGCCAGCAGCTTAGTGACAGGGGGAAAAACTGAAGCTTTCTTT.

This chain connects TRBV30 to TRBJ2-2; D perhaps matches TRBD1 (6 bases). With 3 bases removed from V and 4 bases from J, the gap between germline ends came to 12 bases. Germline loops: CDR1 GTSNPN, CDR2 SVGIG (reference sequence). The length of the CDR3 is 14 residues. For the CDR3, the DNA is TGTGCCTGGAGGGCAGGGGTCAGCACCGGGGAGCTGTTTTTT. Translating it yields CAWRAGVSTGELFF. Based on the CDR3 plus reference TRBV30 and TRBJ2-2, the full variable domain is SQTIHQWPATLVQPVGSPLSLECTVEGTSNPNLYWYRQAAGRGLQLLFYSVGIGQISSEVPQNLSASRPQDRQFILSSKKLLLSDSGFYLCAWRAGVSTGELFFGEGSRLTVL.

V and J are TRBV27 and TRBJ2-7, with TRBD2 matching over 7 bases. Per germline, CDR1 MNHEY and CDR2 SMNVEV (reference sequence). The CDR3 consists of 12 residues. J gave up 7 bases and V 3 bases, and 3 bases lay outside the gene matches. The CDR3 nucleotides read TGTGCCAGCAGTTTGCCGGGGGGTGAGCAGTACTTC. Translation: CASSLPGGEQYF.

In this sample, this clone turned up once. The V call is TRBV28, the J call TRBJ1-3; D remains ambiguous. V lost 2 bases and J lost 0, with 11 bases in between. The V gene's germline CDR1 is MDHEN and CDR2 SYDVKM. The CDR3 spans 16 residues. The CDR3 DNA is TGTGCCAGCAGTTTAGTGCGGGGAAGCTCTGGAAACACCATATATTTT. Translating gives CASSLVRGSSGNTIYF. The whole variable domain, filled in from reference TRBV28 and TRBJ1-3, reads DVKVTQSSRYLVKRTGEKVFLECVQDMDHENMFWYRQDPGLGLRLIYFSYDVKMKEKGDIPEGYSVSREKKERFSLILESASTNQTSMYLCASSLVRGSSGNTIYFGEGSWLTVV.

In its sample, this clone was seen a few times. The rearrangement links TRBV7-7 to TRBJ2-1, with D perhaps TRBD1 (5 bases). V lost 5 bases and J 0 bases, leaving 11 bases between the germline ends. The CDR3 runs to 15 residues. Germline CDR1 reads SSHAT; CDR2 reads FNYEAQ (reference sequence). CDR3 region: CASSRQPSSYNEQFF. In DNA form, the CDR3 reads TGTGCCAGCAGCCGACAGCCTAGCTCCTACAATGAGCAGTTCTTC.

This clone was detected a few times. This sequence joins TRBV29-1 and TRBJ1-1, with 8 bases identical to TRBD1. V was clipped by 6 bases and J by 5 bases; unmatched bases: 5. CDR1 is SQVTM and CDR2 is ANQGSEA in the germline V gene. The CDR3 covers 12 residues. CDR3: CSVEQGETEAFF. The CDR3 DNA reads TGCAGCGTAGAACAGGGGGAAACTGAAGCTTTCTTT.

J is TRBJ1-5 and V is TRBV19, with D perhaps TRBD1 (6 bases). The V gene lost 1 base and the J gene lost 6 bases, with 13 bases spanning the gap. The CDR3 is made up of 15 amino acids. Germline values: CDR1 LNHDA, CDR2 SQIVND (reference sequence). The DNA of the CDR3 is TGTGCCAGTAGTATAGCAGGGGCGTTTAGTCAGCCCCAGCATTTT. Its translation is CASSIAGAFSQPQHF.

The rearrangement joins TRBV6-5 to TRBJ1-2; D perhaps matches TRBD1 (5 bases). The V gene's germline CDR1 is MNHEY and CDR2 SVGAGI. CDR3 size: 15 residues. The V end lost 2 bases, the J end lost 2 bases, and 12 bases lay between the germline ends. For the CDR3, the DNA is TGTGCCAGCAGTTACCGGGCAGGGAGGAACTATGGCTACACCTTC. This gives the protein CASSYRAGRNYGYTF.

The rearrangement joins TRBV27 to TRBJ1-1, with a weak D call TRBD1 (5 bases). Germline V gene lookup returns CDR1 MNHEY and CDR2 SMNVEV (reference sequence). The CDR3 runs to 14 residues. V was pared by 7 bases and J by 5 bases, with 17 bases between. The CDR3 nucleotides read TGTGCCAGCAAGCTAAACCGGAGGGGAACTGAAGCTTTCTTT. It encodes CASKLNRRGTEAFF.